These T cell receptor beta chains were read from a single sample in a study of cytomegalovirus exposure and HLA in healthy donors. Using immunoSEQ multiplex PCR, the repertoire was profiled, and TCRdb retains in-frame clones only, with some absent. The sample holds 150,000 or so clones, over 65% seen once. The source material was PBMCs. Source of these receptors: a woman between 40 and 55 years old in good health and CMV-seronegative. CDR3s include the opening cysteine and the closing phenylalanine or tryptophan. The D gene is left open where the match is weak. Expanded clones are given a class, and other clones once, few, many or no size at all.

CDR3 DNA,CDR3 protein,V gene,D gene,clone size,J gene
TGTGCCAGCAGCGTTGGCAAGGACAGGTGGCCCTACGAGCAGTACTTC,CASSVGKDRWPYEQYF,TRBV9,TRBD1,once,TRBJ2-7
TGTGCCAGCAGTGCCGGGGATGGCTACACCTTC,CASSAGDGYTF,TRBV25-1,NA,NA,TRBJ1-2
TGTGCCAGCAGCATCTTAGCCGGGACTAGGGCCATCTACAATGAGCAGTTCTTC,CASSILAGTRAIYNEQFF,TRBV11-2,TRBD2,NA,TRBJ2-1
TGTGCCAGCAGCTCAGGATGGGGCCAGGGGGATTCACCCCTCCACTTT,CASSSGWGQGDSPLHF,TRBV7-9,TRBD1,many,TRBJ1-6
TGTGCCAGCAGCCTGGGACAGGGCTATGGCTACACCTTC,CASSLGQGYGYTF,TRBV11-2,TRBD1,NA,TRBJ1-2
TGTGCCAGCAGGAGGACAGCCTCCTACGAGCAGTACTTC,CASRRTASYEQYF,TRBV6-5,NA,NA,TRBJ2-7
TGTGCCAGCAGCTTAGAACAGAAAAGCGAGCAGTACTTC,CASSLEQKSEQYF,TRBV7-9,NA,NA,TRBJ2-7
TGTGCCAGCAGTCCCGGACAGGGAGGAGCTTTCTTT,CASSPGQGGAFF,TRBV28,TRBD1,NA,TRBJ1-1
TGTGCCAGCAGCGACGGACTACGAAACACCATATATTTT,CASSDGLRNTIYF,TRBV6-1,NA,NA,TRBJ1-3
TGTGCCAGCAGCCAAGATCCCAAGACTAGCGGGAGGAAAGATACGCAGTATTTT,CASSQDPKTSGRKDTQYF,TRBV4-2,TRBD2,NA,TRBJ2-3
TGTGCCACCAGCAGAGGGGGAGGGTTGTATGAAAAACTGTTTTTT,CATSRGGGLYEKLFF,TRBV15,NA,NA,TRBJ1-4
TGTGCCAGCAGCATCGGACAGGGGTGGGAGCAGTACTTC,CASSIGQGWEQYF,TRBV7-9,TRBD1,few,TRBJ2-7
TGCAGCGTTGTTGTGGGGACAGAAACTGAAAAACTGTTTTTT,CSVVVGTETEKLFF,TRBV29-1,TRBD1,once,TRBJ1-4
TGCGCCAGCAGCCAATCGACACTGAACACTGAAGCTTTCTTT,CASSQSTLNTEAFF,TRBV4-1,NA,few,TRBJ1-1
TGTGCCATCAGTGGGGGGACAGGGATCCACGAGCAGTACTTC,CAISGGTGIHEQYF,TRBV10-3,TRBD1,few,TRBJ2-7
TGTGCCAGCAGTTCAGGACTAGCGGGAGGCACAGATACGCAGTATTTT,CASSSGLAGGTDTQYF,TRBV25-1,TRBD2,NA,TRBJ2-3
TGTGCCAGCAGTTTAGGTGAGAGCTCCTACGAGCAGTACTTC,CASSLGESSYEQYF,TRBV28,NA,few,TRBJ2-7
TGCAGCGTTGAAGATGGCCTTAACTATGGCTACACCTTC,CSVEDGLNYGYTF,TRBV29-1,NA,NA,TRBJ1-2
TGTGCCAGCAGCGGTCAGGGGCCGACTAATAATGAAAAACTGTTTTTT,CASSGQGPTNNEKLFF,TRBV28,NA,NA,TRBJ1-4
TGTGCCTGGGGGGGCGGGGGAGGAGAGACCCAGTACTTC,CAWGGGGGETQYF,TRBV30,NA,NA,TRBJ2-5
TGTGCCAGCAGCGCCTCGGACAGGGGACTCTATGGCTACACCTTC,CASSASDRGLYGYTF,TRBV13,TRBD1,NA,TRBJ1-2
TGTGCCAGCAGCTTAGCGACCCCCAACTACCGGGAGACCCAGTACTTC,CASSLATPNYRETQYF,TRBV7-6,NA,NA,TRBJ2-5
TGTGCCAGCAGAACGGACAGGGGTGGGAACGGGGAGCTGTTTTTT,CASRTDRGGNGELFF,TRBV5-4,TRBD1,NA,TRBJ2-2
TGTGCCAGTAGAAACCTACCTGACACCGGGGAGCTGTTTTTT,CASRNLPDTGELFF,TRBV19,NA,NA,TRBJ2-2
TGTGCCAGCAGCTTAGATCGACAGGGATGGTTCTCTGGGGCCAACGTCCTGACTTTC,CASSLDRQGWFSGANVLTF,TRBV11-2,TRBD1,NA,TRBJ2-6
TGTGCCAGCCAGCTTTTAGGGGGAGAGACCCAGTACTTC,CASQLLGGETQYF,TRBV19,NA,NA,TRBJ2-5
TGTGCCAGCAGGCTACAGGGGGGAGGCGGTCAGCCCCAGCATTTT,CASRLQGGGGQPQHF,TRBV28,TRBD1,NA,TRBJ1-5
TGTGCCAGCAGTTTACGGGGATTTCGCGGCTACACCTTC,CASSLRGFRGYTF,TRBV27,NA,NA,TRBJ1-2
TGCAGCTCTCTAGGAGGCTACAATGAGCAGTTCTTC,CSSLGGYNEQFF,TRBV29-1,NA,NA,TRBJ2-1
TGTGCTAGTGGTCCCCGGACAGATGAAGCTTTCTTT,CASGPRTDEAFF,TRBV12-5,NA,few,TRBJ1-1
TGTGCCAGCAGTCCGGGGGGGGACGGAAACACCATATATTTT,CASSPGGDGNTIYF,TRBV28,NA,NA,TRBJ1-3
TGTGCCAGCAGCATAGGACAGGAACGCGAAAAACTGTTTTTT,CASSIGQEREKLFF,TRBV5-4,TRBD1,NA,TRBJ1-4
TGTGCTAGTGGTTTGTTACACAGGGGCGGCTACACCTTC,CASGLLHRGGYTF,TRBV12-5,TRBD1,NA,TRBJ1-2
TGTGCCAGCAGCTCTTCAGAAGAGCAGTTCTTC,CASSSSEEQFF,TRBV5-6,NA,NA,TRBJ2-1
TGCGCCAGCAGCTTAAAAGCGGGGGGGCGGAGGGGTGAGCAGTTCTTC,CASSLKAGGRRGEQFF,TRBV5-1,TRBD2,NA,TRBJ2-1
TGTGCCAGCAGCTTCAGGGTAGCGGCCTACAATGAGCAGTTCTTC,CASSFRVAAYNEQFF,TRBV11-2,NA,NA,TRBJ2-1
TGTGCCAGCGCCGAGGGGGGGTACACTGAAGCTTTCTTT,CASAEGGYTEAFF,TRBV11-3,NA,once,TRBJ1-1
TGCGCCAGCAGCTATGGACAGGGGAGCTACTACGAGCAGTACTTC,CASSYGQGSYYEQYF,TRBV5-1,TRBD1,once,TRBJ2-7
TGCGCCAGCATTGATCCTGGGGCAGGGACAGATACGCAGTATTTT,CASIDPGAGTDTQYF,TRBV5-1,NA,NA,TRBJ2-3
TGTGCCAGCCTCAGGACAGGGAGGTACGAGCAGTACTTC,CASLRTGRYEQYF,TRBV5-6,TRBD1,NA,TRBJ2-7
TGCGCCAGCAGCCGGAGCGACTCCTTTAGGGGAGGTGAGCAGTTCTTC,CASSRSDSFRGGEQFF,TRBV5-1,NA,few,TRBJ2-1
TGTGCCAGCAGAGGAGACAGGGCAAGTCCCTACGAGCAGTACTTC,CASRGDRASPYEQYF,TRBV7-9,TRBD1,once,TRBJ2-7
TGTGCCAGCAGCCAAGCTCAGGGGGCGGGTGGCTACACCTTC,CASSQAQGAGGYTF,TRBV14,TRBD1,NA,TRBJ1-2
TGTGCCAGCATGGGACAGGGAAGCTACGAGCAGTACTTC,CASMGQGSYEQYF,TRBV6-5,TRBD1,NA,TRBJ2-7
TGTGCCAGCAGCCCGTTCACAGGGCAAGAGACCCAGTACTTC,CASSPFTGQETQYF,TRBV6-5,NA,once,TRBJ2-5
TGCGCCAGCAAGCGACAGGACGATACCGGGGAGCTGTTTTTT,CASKRQDDTGELFF,TRBV5-1,NA,NA,TRBJ2-2
TGTGCCATCAGTACGGCACAGGGATCTTCTGGAAACACCATATATTTT,CAISTAQGSSGNTIYF,TRBV10-3,NA,NA,TRBJ1-3
TGTGCCAGCAGGGGAAGCCGGGGGATAAGCACAGATACGCAGTATTTT,CASRGSRGISTDTQYF,TRBV28,NA,NA,TRBJ2-3
TGTGCCAGCAGTCCGCCGGGGGGCTCCTACAATGAGCAGTTCTTC,CASSPPGGSYNEQFF,TRBV6-5,TRBD2,NA,TRBJ2-1
TGTGCCAGCAGCTTAAGCGGGGGGCCCACAGATACGCAGTATTTT,CASSLSGGPTDTQYF,TRBV7-2,TRBD2,NA,TRBJ2-3
TGCGCCAGCAGTGAGTCGGGTAGCGGACTCTACGAGCAGTACTTC,CASSESGSGLYEQYF,TRBV10-1,NA,NA,TRBJ2-7
TGCGCCAGCAGCCGCATCCGGGACAGCAACACCGGGGAGCTGTTTTTT,CASSRIRDSNTGELFF,TRBV4-1,TRBD1,NA,TRBJ2-2
TGTGCCAGCAGGGGAGGGGTTAGCACAGATACGCAGTATTTT,CASRGGVSTDTQYF,TRBV2,TRBD2,NA,TRBJ2-3
TGCGCCAGCAGCCAAGAGCCCGGACTAGCGGGGAACAATGAGCAGTTCTTC,CASSQEPGLAGNNEQFF,TRBV4-1,TRBD2,NA,TRBJ2-1
TGCAGCGTAAGTTTCGACAGCACGCTCTACTTC,CSVSFDSTLYF,TRBV29-1,NA,once,TRBJ1-2
TGTGCCAGCAGGAACGGGGGGGACTCTCGCTCCTACAATGAGCAGTTCTTC,CASRNGGDSRSYNEQFF,TRBV5-8,TRBD2,NA,TRBJ2-1
TGCAGCGTTGAACGCGGGGGGGCCGTAGATACGCAGTATTTT,CSVERGGAVDTQYF,TRBV29-1,TRBD2,NA,TRBJ2-3
TGTGCCAGCAGTTTATTGGCGGGAAATCAGCCCCAGCATTTT,CASSLLAGNQPQHF,TRBV27,NA,NA,TRBJ1-5
TGTGCCAGCAGCTCGAGGGACAGGGATACCTACGAGCAGTACTTC,CASSSRDRDTYEQYF,TRBV5-6,TRBD1,NA,TRBJ2-7